The 9 T cell receptor beta chains reported below all come from one sample, sequenced in a study of shared clonotypes between healthy human individuals. Measured with immunoSEQ multiplex PCR; TCRdb has only the in-frame clones, and not every one. This table holds 2.5 million or so clones, approximately 92% found once. Material: naive CD4+ T cells sorted from blood. As to subset: CD45RA+ positively selected. The source is a man aged 18 to 35 in good health.

This clone was detected only a few times. The genes are TRBV6-1 and TRBJ1-6; D perhaps matches TRBD1 (6 bases). Trimming removed 7 bases at V and 7 bases at J, with 14 bases between. Germline V gene data show CDR1 as MNHNS and CDR2 as SASEGT. The CDR3 runs 14 residues. The CDR3 sequence: CASIQRQVNSPLHF. CDR3 bases: TGTGCCAGCATCCAGCGACAGGTGAATTCACCCCTCCACTTT.

This chain links TRBV7-2 with TRBJ1-1, with a weak D call TRBD1 (5 bases). This CDR3 contains 15 residues. From germline, CDR1 is SGHTA and CDR2 FQGNSA. V dropped 5 bases and J dropped 0 bases, with 13 bases sitting between them. The CDR3 DNA sequence: TGTGCCAGCAGCGCGGGACTGATGATGAACACTGAAGCTTTCTTT. Residues: CASSAGLMMNTEAFF. Full variable domain (remainder filled in from reference TRBV7-2 and TRBJ1-1): GAGVSQSPSNKVTEKGKDVELRCDPISGHTALYWYRQSLGQGLEFLIYFQGNSAPDKSGLPSDRFSAERTGGSVSTLTIQRTQQEDSAVYLCASSAGLMMNTEAFFGQGTRLTVV.

A note on this clone: A junction end diverges from the germline sequence, so it may reflect a read error. The rearrangement joins TRBV2 to TRBJ2-3; D not certain. The V gene's germline CDR1 is SNHLY and CDR2 FYNNEI. CDR3 length: 11 amino acids. The CDR3 DNA sequence: TGTGCCAGCAGTGTTACAGAGACGCAGTATTTT. This codes for CASSVTETQYF.

The chain couples TRBV27 to TRBJ2-7, with D hard to call. CDR1 and CDR2 (germline): MNHEY, SMNVEV (reference sequence). The germline V and J ends were trimmed by 8 bases and 2 bases, with 16 bases remaining between them. The CDR3 sequence is 14 residues long. The CDR3 spells CASLNAGRPYEQYF. For the CDR3, the DNA is TGTGCCAGCCTAAATGCCGGGCGGCCCTACGAGCAGTACTTC.

This clone was observed a single time. The chain carries TRBV10-2 and TRBJ2-7; D is ambiguous. Trimming stripped 5 bases from V and 3 bases from J, with 17 bases between. The length of the CDR3 is 15 residues. CDR1 is WSHSY, CDR2 SAAADI, per germline. For the CDR3, the DNA is TGCGCCAGCAGTCAAAAGCAGCTACTCAGCTACGAGCAGTACTTC. As protein: CASSQKQLLSYEQYF.

The chain joins TRBV4-3 to TRBJ1-6, with a possible D match to TRBD1 (5 bases). The V end was cut by 0 bases, the J end by 5 bases, with 23 bases between. From germline, CDR1 is LGHNA and CDR2 YSLEER. This CDR3 spans 20 amino acids. This CDR3 reads CASSQDDYRLGTLNNSPLHF. DNA for the CDR3: TGCGCCAGCAGCCAAGATGACTACCGCCTCGGGACCCTTAATAATTCACCCCTCCACTTT.

The gene calls are TRBV7-9 and TRBJ1-1; 8 bases align to TRBD1. The ends lost 6 bases at V and 2 bases at J; junction bases unmatched: 8. This CDR3 is 15 amino acids long. The germline CDR1 and CDR2 sequences are SEHNR and FQNEAQ (reference sequence). For the CDR3, the DNA is TGTGCCAGCAGAGGACAGGGAGGACTCAACACTGAAGCTTTCTTT. Translating it yields CASRGQGGLNTEAFF.

This rearrangement joins TRBV6-6 to TRBJ1-3, with D maybe TRBD1 (5 bases). This CDR3 has 14 residues. Deletions cut 3 bases from V and 4 bases from J, with 10 bases between. CDR1 is MNHNY and CDR2 is SVGAGI in the germline V gene (reference sequence). CDR3 amino acids: CASSYEGVGNTIYF. CDR3 coding DNA: TGTGCCAGCAGTTATGAAGGGGTCGGAAACACCATATATTTT.

Concerning this clone: This CDR3 is also generated by other DNA sequences in the sample. The rearrangement uses TRBV7-2 and TRBJ1-2; D is unresolved. The ends were cut back, 3 bases at V and 1 base at J, with 6 bases in the middle. Germline assignment: CDR1 SGHTA and CDR2 FQGNSA. This CDR3 has 13 amino acids. CDR3: CASSFTSNYGYTF. CDR3 nucleotides: TGTGCCAGCAGCTTTACGAGTAACTATGGCTACACCTTC.